Shown below are 16 T cell receptor beta chains from a single sample sequenced in a study of T cell changes during pregnancy in multiple sclerosis. Sequenced by immunoSEQ multiplex PCR; TCRdb stores in-frame clones only, minus some. The sample shows tens of thousands of clones, just under 95% of them seen only once. The specimen comprised peripheral blood, sampled in the third trimester of pregnancy. The source is a female donor with multiple sclerosis, enrolled in a pregnancy study.

CDR3 amino acids: CASSGRRGGGELFF. The CDR3 nucleotides read TGTGCCAGCAGCGGCCGTAGGGGAGGTGGGGAGCTGTTTTTT. The V gene is TRBV9, the J gene TRBJ2-2, with D perhaps TRBD2 (6 bases). Germline lookup yields CDR1 SGDLS and CDR2 YYNGEE. V shed 3 bases and J shed 8 bases, with 14 bases lying between them. There are 14 residues in the CDR3.

The gene calls are TRBV14 and TRBJ2-1; no clear D. The V and J ends lost 4 bases and 4 bases respectively, with 11 bases between them. This CDR3 is 14 amino acids long. CDR1 is SGHDN and CDR2 is FVKESK in the germline V gene. This CDR3 reads CASSPPWPYNEQFF. CDR3 DNA sequence: TGTGCCAGCAGCCCCCCATGGCCTTACAATGAGCAGTTCTTC.

This rearrangement joins TRBV27 to TRBJ2-7, with TRBD2 as a possible D gene (5 bases). The V gene lost 5 bases and the J gene lost 2 bases, with 10 bases spanning the gap. The germline V gene has CDR1 MNHEY and CDR2 SMNVEV (reference sequence). CDR3 size: 13 residues. The CDR3 is CASSPSGPYEQYF. CDR3 DNA: TGTGCCAGCAGTCCCAGCGGACCCTACGAGCAGTACTTC.

The chain couples TRBV15 to TRBJ2-7; a weak D match, TRBD1 (6 bases). Trimming left V 5 bases short and J 2 bases short, with 19 bases between. Germline V gene sequence: CDR1 LNHNV, CDR2 YYDKDF (reference sequence). The CDR3 is 16 amino acids. CDR3 sequence (DNA): TGTGCCACCAGCCCTCTCCCGACAGGCGCCACCTACGAGCAGTACTTC. Amino acids: CATSPLPTGATYEQYF. Full variable domain (outside the CDR3, taken from reference TRBV15 and TRBJ2-7): DAMVIQNPRYQVTQFGKPVTLSCSQTLNHNVMYWYQQKSSQAPKLLFHYYDKDFNNEADTPDNFQSRRPNTSFCFLDIRSPGLGDTAMYLCATSPLPTGATYEQYFGPGTRLTVT.

The chain employs TRBV5-4 and TRBJ1-1; possible D gene TRBD1, 5 bases. The CDR3 is 15 amino acids. Germline V gene data show CDR1 as SGHNT and CDR2 as YYREEE (reference sequence). V lost 4 bases and J lost 5, with 18 bases in between. The CDR3, as DNA: TGTGCCAGCAGCGGGGGGTTGCGGGGAACAACTGAAGCTTTCTTT. Residues: CASSGGLRGTTEAFF.

The rearrangement links TRBV7-2 to TRBJ1-1; no reliable D call. The CDR3 spans 14 residues. V lost 0 bases and J 0 bases, leaving 5 bases between the germline ends. Germline V gene lookup returns CDR1 SGHTA and CDR2 FQGNSA. The CDR3 region is CASSLAGLNTEAFF. CDR3 sequence (DNA): TGTGCCAGCAGCTTAGCTGGGCTGAACACTGAAGCTTTCTTT.

V gene TRBV5-1 combines with J gene TRBJ2-7; the match to TRBD1 covers 10 bases. The CDR3 runs to 14 residues. The germline V gene encodes CDR1 SGHRS and CDR2 YFSETQ. With V trimmed by 2 bases and J by 2 bases, 1 base remained unmatched. CDR3 residues: CASSLGTGAYEQYF. The DNA for the CDR3 is TGCGCCAGCAGCTTAGGGACAGGGGCCTACGAGCAGTACTTC.

This chain links TRBV7-9 with TRBJ1-1; no clear D. The germline V gene has CDR1 SEHNR and CDR2 FQNEAQ (reference sequence). Between the trimmed V and J ends, which lost 7 bases and 4 bases, there was a span of 7 bases. CDR3 size: 11 residues. CDR3 protein: CASKGATEAFF. CDR3 nucleotide sequence: TGTGCCAGCAAGGGAGCCACTGAAGCTTTCTTT.

The rearrangement uses TRBV29-1 and TRBJ2-3; 8 nucleotides match TRBD1. Germline trimming cut 4 bases from V and 4 bases from J; bases unmatched to any gene: 13. Germline V lookup: CDR1 SQVTM, CDR2 ANQGSEA. The length of the CDR3 is 16 residues. Here the CDR3 DNA reads TGCAGCGTTGCGGTACAGGGGGAGGTCTGGGCAGATACGCAGTATTTT. This translates into CSVAVQGEVWADTQYF.

The V and J genes are TRBV4-1 and TRBJ2-1; a weak D match, TRBD2 (5 bases). Germline CDR1 MGHRA, CDR2 YSYEKL. The V gene lost 1 base and the J gene lost 3 bases, with 13 bases spanning the gap. This CDR3 has 16 residues. The CDR3 bases are TGCGCCAGCAGCCAAGGAGTTGTCGGGAACTACAATGAGCAGTTCTTC. It specifies CASSQGVVGNYNEQFF.

The chain links TRBV27 to TRBJ1-2; 7 bases agree with TRBD1. The CDR3 is 14 amino acids. Germline V gene data show CDR1 as MNHEY and CDR2 as SMNVEV (reference sequence). V dropped 5 bases and J dropped 4; count of bases not matched to a gene: 7. As DNA, the CDR3 is TGTGCCAGCAGTCCGAGACAGGGAGCCTATGGCTACACCTTC. Its translation: CASSPRQGAYGYTF.

V usage is TRBV30 and J usage is TRBJ1-2; D is unresolved. CDR1 and CDR2 (germline): GTSNPN, SVGIG (reference sequence). This CDR3 contains 14 residues. V was trimmed by 0 bases and J by 6 bases, leaving 14 bases between them. The CDR3 loop is CAWSVGRAGHGYTF. The CDR3 DNA follows: TGTGCCTGGAGTGTAGGGCGGGCCGGGCATGGCTACACCTTC.

V gene TRBV11-2 combines with J gene TRBJ2-7, with 12 bases matching TRBD1. The CDR3 runs to 16 residues. The germline CDR1 and CDR2 sequences are SGHAT and FQNNGV. V was pared by 6 bases and J by 5 bases, with 11 bases of the junction left unmatched. CDR3 amino acids: CASRRGWDRGRNEQYF. The CDR3 nucleotides read TGTGCCAGCAGGCGGGGGTGGGACAGGGGGCGAAACGAGCAGTACTTC.

The CDR3 DNA reads as TGTGCCAGCAGACTCGACAGCTCTAATAGTCCCCAGCATTTT. Translating it yields CASRLDSSNSPQHF. The chain employs TRBV6-5 and TRBJ1-5; a weak D match, TRBD1 (5 bases). Trimming cost V 6 bases and J 10 bases, with 19 bases left between them. This CDR3 spans 14 amino acids. Germline lookup yields CDR1 MNHEY and CDR2 SVGAGI.

The V and J genes are TRBV25-1 and TRBJ1-4, with 7 bases that match TRBD1. The J segment lost 2 bases and the V segment lost 2 bases, leaving 8 bases of the junction unmatched. Germline V CDR1 and CDR2: MGHDK, SYGVNS. CDR3 length equals 17 residues. CDR3 region: CASSERAQGPTNEKLFF. The CDR3 nucleotides are TGTGCCAGCAGTGAAAGGGCACAGGGGCCGACTAATGAAAAACTGTTTTTT.

This clone is a singleton in its sample. The rearrangement uses TRBV28 and TRBJ2-7; no reliable D call. The CDR3 length is 14 residues. V lost 2 bases to trimming and J lost 0 bases, with 8 bases between them. Per the germline V gene, CDR1 is MDHEN and CDR2 is SYDVKM. The CDR3 loop reads CASSLRLASYEQYF. The DNA for the CDR3 is TGTGCCAGCAGTTTACGTCTGGCCTCCTACGAGCAGTACTTC.